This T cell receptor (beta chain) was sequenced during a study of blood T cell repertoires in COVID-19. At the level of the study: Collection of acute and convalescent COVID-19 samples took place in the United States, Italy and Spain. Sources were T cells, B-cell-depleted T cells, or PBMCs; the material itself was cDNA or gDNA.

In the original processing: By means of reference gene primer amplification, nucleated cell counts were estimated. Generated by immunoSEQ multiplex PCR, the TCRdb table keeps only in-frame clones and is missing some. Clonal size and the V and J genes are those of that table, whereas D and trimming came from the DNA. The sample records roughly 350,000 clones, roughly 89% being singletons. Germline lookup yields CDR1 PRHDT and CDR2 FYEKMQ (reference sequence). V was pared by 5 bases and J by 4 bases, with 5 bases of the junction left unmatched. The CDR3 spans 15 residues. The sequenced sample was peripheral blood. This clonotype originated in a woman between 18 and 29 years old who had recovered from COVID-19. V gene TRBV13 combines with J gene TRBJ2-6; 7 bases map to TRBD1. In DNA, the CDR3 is TGTGCCAGCAGCGTAAACAGGGGAGGGGCCAACGTCCTGACTTTC. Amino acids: CASSVNRGGANVLTF.